One and the same sample provided the 25 T cell receptor beta chains below, sequenced in a study of blood T cells in healthy people across ages. Alongside a J-beta primer mix, a sample-barcoded 5' primer served in a second PCR lasting about 7 to 11 cycles. MiXCR was run by TCRdb on the 5' RACE reads, yielding one entry per CDR3 protein. The repertoire holds around 1,000,000 distinct CDR3 sequences, with around 25% as singletons. The same specimen was also included in a second study, on T cells of mothers and their children.

Sequenced material: blood. The origin of the receptors is a girl between 2 and 10 years old in good health.

This clonotype was seen more than once but under ten times. The chain is built from TRBV10-3 and TRBJ2-5, with D unclear. V lost 4 bases and J 4 bases, leaving 10 bases between the germline ends. The CDR3 is 13 amino acids. Germline CDR1 reads ENHRY; CDR2 reads SYGVKD. The CDR3 region is CAISAQERETQYF. The CDR3 DNA reads as TGTGCCATCAGTGCCCAGGAAAGAGAGACCCAGTACTTC.

A few counts support this clonotype. The V call is TRBV5-1, the J call TRBJ2-5; no firm D call. The V end lost 2 bases, the J end lost 7 bases, and 18 bases lay between the germline ends. The CDR3 contains 15 residues. Germline assignment: CDR1 SGHRS and CDR2 YFSETQ. This CDR3 reads CASSLLPVRCVTQYF. The CDR3 DNA reads as TGCGCCAGCAGCTTACTTCCGGTCCGGTGCGTGACCCAGTACTTC.

The rearrangement uses TRBV4-1 and TRBJ2-1; 8 bases map to TRBD2. J was trimmed by 6 bases and V by 3 bases; bases with no gene match: 10. Germline V gene data show CDR1 as MGHRA and CDR2 as YSYEKL. The CDR3 is 16 residues long. The chain's CDR3 is CASSQGGLAVGNEQFF. CDR3 coding DNA: TGCGCCAGCAGCCAGGGCGGACTAGCAGTTGGCAATGAGCAGTTCTTC.

The chain is built from TRBV7-3 and TRBJ2-7; D might be TRBD1 (5 bases). The length of the CDR3 is 13 residues. CDR1 is SGHTA, CDR2 FQGTGA, per germline. V dropped 2 bases and J dropped 6 bases, with 11 bases sitting between them. CDR3 sequence (DNA): TGTGCCAGCAGCTTACAGGGCGGCTCCGAGCAGTACTTC. Amino acid sequence: CASSLQGGSEQYF.

The V gene is TRBV12-3 or TRBV12-4, the J gene TRBJ2-5; D is unresolved. Trimming removed 3 bases from V and 7 bases from J, with 9 bases in between. This CDR3 has 12 residues. The CDR3: CASSFMMRTQYF. The CDR3 bases are TGTGCCAGCAGTTTTATGATGAGGACCCAGTACTTC.

The chain carries TRBV2 and TRBJ1-6; D not certain. CDR1 SNHLY and CDR2 FYNNEI come from the germline V gene. The CDR3 length is 14 residues. V was cut by 1 base and J by 10 bases, with 11 bases left in between. Here the CDR3 reads CASSEGLPPSPLHF. Written as DNA, the CDR3 is TGTGCCAGCAGTGAAGGTCTTCCGCCCTCACCCCTCCACTTT. Full variable domain (outside the CDR3, taken from reference TRBV2 and TRBJ1-6): EPEVTQTPSHQVTQMGQEVILRCVPISNHLYFYWYRQILGQKVEFLVSFYNNEISEKSEIFDDQFSVERPDGSNFTLKIRSTKLEDSAMYFCASSEGLPPSPLHFGNGTRLTVT.

As to this clonotype: With a much larger clone just one base away, this may be a read error. CDR3 coding DNA: TGTGCCAGCAGGTATAACTATGGCTACACCTTC. It is translated as CASRYNYGYTF. The genes are TRBV7-2 and TRBJ1-2; D remains ambiguous. Germline V CDR1 and CDR2: SGHTA, FQGNSA. This CDR3 spans 11 amino acids. V was pared by 6 bases and J by 1 base, with 3 bases between.

This clonotype has only a few counts. V is TRBV11-2 and J is TRBJ2-7, with TRBD2 identical over 8 bases. Trimming removed 3 bases from V and 2 bases from J; junction bases left unmatched: 6. CDR3 size: 15 residues. From germline, CDR1 is SGHAT and CDR2 FQNNGV. The CDR3: CASSFGGTRTYEQYF. CDR3 coding DNA: TGTGCCAGCAGCTTCGGAGGGACTAGGACCTACGAGCAGTACTTC.

The rearrangement joins TRBV5-1 to TRBJ1-1; tentative D call: TRBD1 (5 bases). The germline gives CDR1 SGHRS, CDR2 YFSETQ. The CDR3 extends over 16 amino acids. The V end lost 0 bases, the J end lost 4 bases, and 16 bases lay between the germline ends. The CDR3 nucleotides are TGCGCCAGCAGCTTGGGACCGCAGGGCGCGAGCACTGAAGCTTTCTTT. As protein: CASSLGPQGASTEAFF.

The chain recombines TRBV7-9 with TRBJ2-3, with D unclear. The germline V gene has CDR1 SEHNR and CDR2 FQNEAQ (reference sequence). V was cut by 5 bases and J by 2 bases, with 20 bases left in between. The CDR3 is made up of 17 amino acids. The CDR3 region has the DNA TGTGCCAGCAGCCCCCAAAGGACGGCCAAGATCACAGATACGCAGTATTTT. Encoded protein: CASSPQRTAKITDTQYF.

This clonotype was observed a handful of times. J is TRBJ2-7 and V is TRBV7-9; D gene unclear. The V gene lost 5 bases and the J gene lost 5 bases, with 10 bases spanning the gap. There are 12 residues in the CDR3. Germline loops: CDR1 SEHNR, CDR2 FQNEAQ (reference sequence). This CDR3 is CASSLHRDEQYF. The CDR3 bases are TGTGCCAGCAGCCTTCACCGTGACGAGCAGTACTTC.

There are a few counts of this clonotype. The chain combines TRBV7-9 with TRBJ2-7; 8 bases match TRBD1. Unmatched junction bases numbered 10, after V lost 4 bases and J lost 2 bases. The CDR3 extends over 16 amino acids. CDR1 is SEHNR and CDR2 is FQNEAQ in the germline V gene (reference sequence). The CDR3 region is CASSSSLRTGPYEQYF. The CDR3 DNA is TGTGCCAGCAGCTCTAGCTTGCGGACAGGGCCCTACGAGCAGTACTTC.

The chain couples TRBV5-4 to TRBJ2-1; TRBD2 aligns across 9 bases. Germline CDR1 and CDR2: SGHNT and YYREEE (reference sequence). The CDR3 is 15 amino acids. V was clipped by 4 bases and J by 5 bases; unmatched bases: 7. The CDR3 spells CASSRRLADNNEQFF. The CDR3 region has the DNA TGTGCCAGCAGCAGGCGACTAGCGGATAACAATGAGCAGTTCTTC. The variable domain in full, with the rest retrieved from reference TRBV5-4 and TRBJ2-1, is ETGVTQSPTHLIKTRGQQVTLRCSSQSGHNTVSWYQQALGQGPQFIFQYYREEENGRGNFPPRFSGLQFPNYSSELNVNALELDDSALYLCASSRRLADNNEQFFGPGTRLTVL.

V and J are TRBV5-6 and TRBJ2-5; 8 nucleotides align to TRBD1. The better agreement between TRBJ2-7 and the DNA end casts doubt on the J call. CDR1 SGHDT and CDR2 YYEEEE come from the germline V gene. This CDR3 region has 13 residues. The CDR3, as DNA: TGTGCCAGCAGCTTGGGGACAGGGAGCGAGCAGTACTTC. It translates to CASSLGTGSEQYF.

This clonotype was seen more than once but under ten times. The chain carries TRBV7-9 and TRBJ2-1; D possibly corresponds to TRBD2 (6 bases). V shed 5 bases and J shed 7 bases, with 24 bases lying between them. This CDR3 is 17 amino acids long. CDR1 is SEHNR, CDR2 FQNEAQ, per germline (reference sequence). The CDR3 spells CASSPSLWRAAWNEQFF. The CDR3 region has the DNA TGTGCCAGCAGCCCCTCCTTGTGGAGGGCTGCATGGAATGAGCAGTTCTTC.

V is TRBV9 and J is TRBJ1-2; tentative D call: TRBD1 (6 bases). The germline CDR1 and CDR2 sequences are SGDLS and YYNGEE. V was trimmed by 6 bases and J by 12 bases, leaving 21 bases between them. The CDR3 covers 13 residues. CDR3: CASTSEGVRGHTF. The CDR3 nucleotides read TGTGCCAGCACCTCAGAGGGGGTGAGGGGCCACACCTTC. Looking up the rest from reference TRBV9 and TRBJ1-2 gives the full variable domain: DSGVTQTPKHLITATGQRVTLRCSPRSGDLSVYWYQQSLDQGLQFLIQYYNGEERAKGNILERFSAQQFPDLHSELNLSSLELGDSALYFCASTSEGVRGHTFGSGTRLTVV.

The chain combines TRBV6-5 with TRBJ2-1; either TRBD1 or TRBD2 may fit D (5 bases each). The CDR3 totals 17 residues. Per the germline V gene, CDR1 is MNHEY and CDR2 is SVGAGI. V dropped 4 bases and J dropped 5 bases, with 21 bases sitting between them. CDR3 nucleotide sequence: TGTGCCAGCAGTTCCGCCGGGGCGGGCCCAGGTGACAATGAGCAGTTCTTC. This sequence encodes CASSSAGAGPGDNEQFF.

The CDR3 here is CASSLQGEAPGANVLTF. The DNA for the CDR3 is TGTGCCAGCAGTTTACAGGGGGAAGCCCCTGGGGCCAACGTCCTGACTTTC. This rearrangement joins TRBV27 to TRBJ2-6; TRBD1 matches at 7 bases. The V segment lost 2 bases and the J segment 2 bases; nucleotides outside the gene matches: 6. The CDR3 consists of 17 residues. CDR1 and CDR2 from the germline V gene are MNHEY and SMNVEV (reference sequence).

Ten or more counts support this clonotype. This chain connects TRBV9 to TRBJ2-6; 8 nucleotides agree with TRBD1. The junction had 5 bases not matched to a gene; V was cut back by 0 bases and J by 0 bases. Germline V gives CDR1 SGDLS, CDR2 YYNGEE. The CDR3 runs to 18 residues. CDR3 DNA sequence: TGTGCCAGCAGCGTAGATGGACAGGGAGTCTCTGGGGCCAACGTCCTGACTTTC. Its protein is CASSVDGQGVSGANVLTF.

This CDR3 is CASSVEGGQAFF. CDR3 DNA: TGTGCCAGCAGTGTGGAAGGGGGTCAAGCTTTCTTT. The chain combines TRBV6-2 or TRBV6-3 with TRBJ1-1, with TRBD1 as a possible D gene (6 bases). The germline CDR1 and CDR2 sequences are MNHEY and SVGEGT. V lost 5 bases and J lost 9, with 13 bases in between. The length of the CDR3 is 12 residues.

This clonotype was picked up a small number of times. The V call is TRBV4-1, the J call TRBJ2-1, with 7 bases that match TRBD2. The CDR3 consists of 16 residues. Per the germline V gene, CDR1 is MGHRA and CDR2 is YSYEKL. V shed 4 bases and J 3 bases; nucleotides not matched to a gene: 9. CDR3 nucleotide sequence: TGCGCCAGCAGCCCCATCAGCGGGACGGACTACAATGAGCAGTTCTTC. Amino acids: CASSPISGTDYNEQFF.

V gene TRBV7-2 combines with J gene TRBJ2-1; 10 bases agree with TRBD2. V lost 1 base and J lost 5; bases outside the gene matches: 8. Germline lookup yields CDR1 SGHTA and CDR2 FQGNSA. The CDR3 is made up of 17 amino acids. CDR3 coding DNA: TGTGCCAGCAGCTTAGTCTCGGGAGCGGGGGGGGACAATGAGCAGTTCTTC. Translated: CASSLVSGAGGDNEQFF. Looking up the rest from reference TRBV7-2 and TRBJ2-1 gives the full variable domain: GAGVSQSPSNKVTEKGKDVELRCDPISGHTALYWYRQSLGQGLEFLIYFQGNSAPDKSGLPSDRFSAERTGGSVSTLTIQRTQQEDSAVYLCASSLVSGAGGDNEQFFGPGTRLTVL.

This clonotype was counted only a few times. The rearrangement joins TRBV19 to TRBJ1-1, with D unclear. Trimming cost V 5 bases and J 10 bases, with 14 bases left between them. This CDR3 has 12 amino acids. Germline V gene sequence: CDR1 LNHDA, CDR2 SQIVND (reference sequence). Here the CDR3 reads CASSGDRGGAFF. CDR3 DNA: TGTGCCAGTAGTGGAGACCGAGGCGGAGCTTTCTTT.

This clonotype appeared a few times. The chain has TRBV6-2 or TRBV6-3 and TRBJ2-7, with a tentative D call TRBD1 (5 bases). This CDR3 has 12 amino acids. The germline V and J ends were trimmed by 6 bases and 0 bases, with 6 bases remaining between them. Germline V gene data show CDR1 as MNHEY and CDR2 as SVGEGT. CDR3 in amino acids: CASRQVSYEQYF. In nucleotides, the CDR3 is TGTGCCAGCAGACAGGTCTCCTACGAGCAGTACTTC.

This sequence joins TRBV12-5 and TRBJ1-2, with unresolved D. Trimming stripped 0 bases from V and 3 bases from J, with 17 bases between. CDR1 and CDR2 from the germline V gene are LGHNT and FRNRAP. CDR3 size: 17 residues. CDR3 sequence reads: CASGLVHSQNSDYGYTF. The CDR3 bases are TGTGCTAGTGGTTTGGTCCATTCGCAAAACTCGGACTATGGCTACACCTTC.